Below, 3 T cell receptor beta chains from the same sample are listed, as sequenced in a study of T cell responses to AZD1222 COVID-19 vaccine. TCRdb's copy holds only in-frame clones and misses some; the assay was immunoSEQ multiplex PCR. The sample lists approximately 120,000 clones; about 88% were seen once. The material was peripheral blood, obtained on day 0 of AZD1222 vaccination. The receptor set was obtained from an adult in good health.

The chain recombines TRBV24-1 with TRBJ2-1; D ambiguous. Germline V CDR1 and CDR2: KGHDR, SFDVKD. This CDR3 region has 14 residues. Trimming stripped 4 bases from V and 8 bases from J, with 14 bases between. This CDR3 is CATSELGSRHEQFF. The CDR3 region has the DNA TGTGCCACCAGTGAGCTGGGCTCCAGGCATGAGCAGTTCTTC.

The gene calls are TRBV21-1 and TRBJ2-7; TRBD2 is taken as the D call from the table, unchecked against the DNA. TRBV21-1 is noted as a pseudogene. The CDR3 loop spans 20 amino acids. The CDR3 spells CASCKKLNGLAGGPCYEQYV. CDR3 bases: TGTGCCAGCTGCAAAAAACTGAACGGACTAGCGGGAGGGCCTTGCTACGAGCAGTACGTC.

The V and J genes are TRBV28 and TRBJ1-5; 9 bases fit TRBD1. After removal of 5 bases from V and 4 bases from J, the junction contained 6 bases not matched to a gene. The germline CDR1 and CDR2 sequences are MDHEN and SYDVKM. The CDR3 runs 15 residues. The CDR3 DNA reads as TGTGCCAGCAGTATCGAACAGGGGGCGAATCAGCCCCAGCATTTT. Translated: CASSIEQGANQPQHF.